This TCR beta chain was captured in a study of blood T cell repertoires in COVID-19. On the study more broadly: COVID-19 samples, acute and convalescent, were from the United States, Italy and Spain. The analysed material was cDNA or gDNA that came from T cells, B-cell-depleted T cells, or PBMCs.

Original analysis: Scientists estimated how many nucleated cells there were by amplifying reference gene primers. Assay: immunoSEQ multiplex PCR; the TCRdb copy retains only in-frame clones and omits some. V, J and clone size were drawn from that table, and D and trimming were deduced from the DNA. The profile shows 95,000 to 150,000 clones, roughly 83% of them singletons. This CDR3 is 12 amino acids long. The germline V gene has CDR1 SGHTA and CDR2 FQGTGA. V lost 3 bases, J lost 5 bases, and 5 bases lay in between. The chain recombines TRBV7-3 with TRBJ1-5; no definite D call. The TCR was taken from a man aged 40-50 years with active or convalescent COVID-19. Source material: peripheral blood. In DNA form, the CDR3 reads TGTGCCAGCAGCTTCGGGGATCAGCCCCAGCATTTT. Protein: CASSFGDQPQHF. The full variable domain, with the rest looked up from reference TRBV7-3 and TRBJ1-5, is GAGVSQTPSNKVTEKGKYVELRCDPISGHTALYWYRQSLGQGPEFLIYFQGTGAADDSGLPNDRFFAVRPEGSVSTLKIQRTERGDSAVYLCASSFGDQPQHFGDGTRLSIL.